The entry below gives a single T cell receptor (beta chain) sequence along with its context. The data are from a study of cytomegalovirus exposure and HLA in healthy donors. The PCR had 60 Vbeta and 13 Jbeta primers. Some clones are missing from TCRdb's copy, which holds only in-frame ones; the method was immunoSEQ multiplex PCR. The sample contains some 150,000 clones, about 9.2% of which appear only once. Trimming shortened V by 3 bases and J by 2 bases, and 12 bases separated the two germline ends. Germline loops: CDR1 SQVTM, CDR2 ANQGSEA. This CDR3 region has 14 residues. This receptor was obtained from a woman between 40 and 55 years old in good health and CMV-seropositive. The source material was PBMCs. The chain links TRBV29-1 to TRBJ2-3; D possibly corresponds to TRBD1 (5 bases). CDR3 bases: TGCAGCGTTGATGGGGTCAGGGACACAGATACGCAGTATTTT. Translating it yields CSVDGVRDTDTQYF.